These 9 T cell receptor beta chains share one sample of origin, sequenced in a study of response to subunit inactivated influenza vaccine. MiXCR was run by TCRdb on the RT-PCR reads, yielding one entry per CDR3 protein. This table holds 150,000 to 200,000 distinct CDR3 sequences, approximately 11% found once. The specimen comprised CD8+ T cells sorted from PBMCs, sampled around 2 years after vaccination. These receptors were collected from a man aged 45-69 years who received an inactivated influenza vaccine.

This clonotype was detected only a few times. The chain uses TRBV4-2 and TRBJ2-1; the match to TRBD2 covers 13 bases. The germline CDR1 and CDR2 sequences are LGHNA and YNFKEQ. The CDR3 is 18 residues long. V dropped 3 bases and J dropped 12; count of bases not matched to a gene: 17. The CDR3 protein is CASSHDPQGLAGVDGQFF. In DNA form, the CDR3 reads TGTGCCAGCAGCCATGACCCCCAAGGACTAGCGGGGGTGGATGGGCAGTTCTTC.

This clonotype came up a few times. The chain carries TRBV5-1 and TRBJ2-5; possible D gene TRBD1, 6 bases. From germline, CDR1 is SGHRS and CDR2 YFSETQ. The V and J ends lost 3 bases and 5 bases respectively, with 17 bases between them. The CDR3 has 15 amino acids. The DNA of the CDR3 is TGCGCCAGCAGCTCCTACCAGGGGAGTGGGGAGACCCAGTACTTC. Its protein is CASSSYQGSGETQYF.

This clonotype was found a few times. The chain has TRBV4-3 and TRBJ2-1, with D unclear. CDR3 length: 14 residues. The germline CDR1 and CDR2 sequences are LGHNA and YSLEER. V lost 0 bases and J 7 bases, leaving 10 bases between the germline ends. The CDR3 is CASSQDGWVNEQFF. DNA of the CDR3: TGCGCCAGCAGCCAAGATGGGTGGGTTAATGAGCAGTTCTTC.

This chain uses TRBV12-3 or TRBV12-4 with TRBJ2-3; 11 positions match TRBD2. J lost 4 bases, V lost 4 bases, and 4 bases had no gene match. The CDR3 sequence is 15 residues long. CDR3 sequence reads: CASSSTSGKADTQYF. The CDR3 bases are TGTGCCAGCAGTTCGACTAGCGGGAAGGCAGATACGCAGTATTTT.

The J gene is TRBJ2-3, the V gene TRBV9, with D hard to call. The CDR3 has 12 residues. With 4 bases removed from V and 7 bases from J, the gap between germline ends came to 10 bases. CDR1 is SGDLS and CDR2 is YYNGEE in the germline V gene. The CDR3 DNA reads TGTGCCAGCAGCCCGGATCAATATACGCAGTATTTT. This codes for CASSPDQYTQYF. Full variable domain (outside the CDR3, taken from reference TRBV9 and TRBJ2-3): DSGVTQTPKHLITATGQRVTLRCSPRSGDLSVYWYQQSLDQGLQFLIQYYNGEERAKGNILERFSAQQFPDLHSELNLSSLELGDSALYFCASSPDQYTQYFGPGTRLTVL.

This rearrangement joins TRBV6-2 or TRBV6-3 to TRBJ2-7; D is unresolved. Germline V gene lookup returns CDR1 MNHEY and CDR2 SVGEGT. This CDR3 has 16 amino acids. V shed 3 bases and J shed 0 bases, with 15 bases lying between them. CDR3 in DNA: TGTGCCAGCAGTTATTCGCCCGCTGACGGCTCCTACGAGCAGTACTTC. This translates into CASSYSPADGSYEQYF.

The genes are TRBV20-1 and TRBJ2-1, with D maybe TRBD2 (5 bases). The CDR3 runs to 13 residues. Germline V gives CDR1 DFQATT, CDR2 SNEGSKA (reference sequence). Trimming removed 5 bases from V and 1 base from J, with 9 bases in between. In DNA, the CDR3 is TGCAGTGCTTTAGGAGGATCCTACAATGAGCAGTTCTTC. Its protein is CSALGGSYNEQFF.

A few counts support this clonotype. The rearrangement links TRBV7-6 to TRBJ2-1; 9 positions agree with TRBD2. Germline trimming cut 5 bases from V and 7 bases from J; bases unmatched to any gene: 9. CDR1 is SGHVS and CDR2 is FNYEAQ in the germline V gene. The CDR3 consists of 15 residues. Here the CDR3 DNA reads TGTGCCAGCAGCGCTGATCCTACTAGCGGGAATGAGCAGTTCTTC. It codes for CASSADPTSGNEQFF. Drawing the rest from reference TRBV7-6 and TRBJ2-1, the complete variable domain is GAGVSQSPRYKVTKRGQDVALRCDPISGHVSLYWYRQALGQGPEFLTYFNYEAQQDKSGLPNDRFSAERPEGSISTLTIQRTEQRDSAMYRCASSADPTSGNEQFFGPGTRLTVL.

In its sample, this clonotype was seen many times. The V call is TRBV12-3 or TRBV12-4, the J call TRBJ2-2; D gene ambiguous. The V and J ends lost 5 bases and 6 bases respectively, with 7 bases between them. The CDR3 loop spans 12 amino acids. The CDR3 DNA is TGTGCCAGCAGTCTTGTACCCGGGGAGCTGTTTTTT. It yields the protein CASSLVPGELFF.